What follows are 15 T cell receptor beta chains derived from one specimen sequenced in a study of blood T cell repertoires in COVID-19. Produced via immunoSEQ multiplex PCR; TCRdb's table is partial and in-frame only. The sample shows about 200,000 clones, roughly 80% of them seen only once. The specimen was peripheral blood. The origin of the receptors is a woman of 80 years or more with COVID-19, enrolled during active disease.

The chain combines TRBV6-5 with TRBJ1-2; TRBD1 might be the D (5 bases). CDR3 size: 12 residues. Germline V gives CDR1 MNHEY, CDR2 SVGAGI. Trimming stripped 7 bases from V and 3 bases from J, with 9 bases between. The CDR3 DNA follows: TGTGCCAGCACCGACAGTTACTATGGCTACACCTTC. Protein product: CASTDSYYGYTF.

This clone was seen once. The chain uses TRBV6-1 and TRBJ1-3; D not resolved. The CDR3 contains 17 residues. Deletions cut 3 bases from V and 0 bases from J, with 15 bases between. Germline CDR1 MNHNS, CDR2 SASEGT. CDR3 region: CASSDPTRTLSGNTIYF. The CDR3 nucleotides are TGTGCCAGCAGTGACCCGACACGCACCCTCTCTGGAAACACCATATATTTT.

The V call is TRBV20-1, the J call TRBJ2-3; D unresolved. This CDR3 is built from 13 residues. The V and J ends lost 3 bases and 1 base respectively, with 8 bases between them. The germline V gene encodes CDR1 DFQATT and CDR2 SNEGSKA (reference sequence). CDR3 in DNA: TGCAGTGCTAGTTCTCCGGGCACAGATACGCAGTATTTT. Its translation: CSASSPGTDTQYF.

The J gene is TRBJ2-7, the V gene TRBV16; no firm D call. Germline values: CDR1 KGHSY, CDR2 FQNENV. The CDR3 is 14 residues long. V lost 1 base, J lost 2 bases, and 9 bases lay in between. The CDR3 region has the DNA TGTGCCAGCAGCCAATTTAAGAGTACCTACGAGCAGTACTTC. This sequence encodes CASSQFKSTYEQYF.

V usage is TRBV11-3 and J usage is TRBJ1-1, with 9 bases aligning to TRBD1. Trimming at V came to 8 bases and at J to 0 bases, leaving 7 bases not matched to a gene. The CDR3 runs 15 residues. Germline CDR1 reads SGHNT; CDR2 reads YENEEA. In DNA, the CDR3 is TGTGCCAGCTCACAGGGGGCGAACATGAACACTGAAGCTTTCTTT. The encoded protein is CASSQGANMNTEAFF.

The rearrangement links TRBV6-2 or TRBV6-3 to TRBJ1-2; no definite D call. The V gene lost 2 bases and the J gene lost 8 bases, with 15 bases spanning the gap. CDR3 length: 14 amino acids. Germline CDR1 MNHEY, CDR2 SVGEGT. The CDR3, as DNA: TGTGCCAGCAGTTACGCGACAACCAGCGGGGGCTACACCTTC. Its translation is CASSYATTSGGYTF.

This sequence joins TRBV28 and TRBJ2-2; 8 bases are shared with TRBD2. Trimming removed 11 bases from V and 3 bases from J; junction bases left unmatched: 8. The germline CDR1 and CDR2 sequences are MDHEN and SYDVKM. The CDR3 is made up of 14 amino acids. The CDR3 coding sequence is TGTGCCCCCGGGGGGGATTCGGACACCGGGGAGCTGTTTTTT. It yields the protein CAPGGDSDTGELFF.

The chain combines TRBV9 with TRBJ1-2; TRBD1 is a possible D gene (5 bases). The CDR3 runs 13 residues. Germline CDR1 is SGDLS and CDR2 is YYNGEE. Deletions cut 0 bases from V and 6 bases from J, with 9 bases between. CDR3 sequence (DNA): TGTGCCAGCAGCGTAGGGCAGGGTGATGGCTACACCTTC. It translates to CASSVGQGDGYTF.

V is TRBV5-5 and J is TRBJ2-3; D is ambiguous. The V gene lost 2 bases and the J gene lost 2 bases, with 12 bases spanning the gap. This CDR3 contains 15 residues. CDR1 is SGHKS and CDR2 is YYEKEE in the germline V gene (reference sequence). The chain's CDR3 is CASSLSPTVTDTQYF. The CDR3 coding sequence is TGTGCCAGCAGCTTAAGCCCAACCGTCACAGATACGCAGTATTTT.

The count of this clone is one. V and J are TRBV3-1 (or the pseudogene TRBV3-2) and TRBJ1-2, with TRBD1 matching over 9 bases. The germline V gene encodes CDR1 LGHDT and CDR2 YNNKEL (reference sequence). This CDR3 has 15 amino acids. V lost 1 base to trimming and J lost 4 bases; unmatched junction nucleotides: 4. DNA of the CDR3: TGTGCCAGCAGCCAAGGAACAGGGGGCAGCTATGGCTACACCTTC. Residues: CASSQGTGGSYGYTF.

The chain is built from TRBV2 and TRBJ1-4; D is possibly TRBD1 (6 bases). This CDR3 spans 14 amino acids. Germline V gene lookup returns CDR1 SNHLY and CDR2 FYNNEI. The V end was cut by 4 bases, the J end by 7 bases, with 13 bases between. CDR3 bases: TGTGCCAGCAGTGTTGAGGGGGTCGGTGAAAAACTGTTTTTT. Amino acid sequence: CASSVEGVGEKLFF.

The chain links TRBV7-2 to TRBJ1-5, with D hard to call. V was trimmed by 3 bases and J by 7 bases, leaving 10 bases between them. The CDR3 is 13 amino acids. Germline V lookup: CDR1 SGHTA, CDR2 FQGNSA. The CDR3 DNA is TGTGCCAGCAGCTTGAGGTATTTCCAGCCCCAGCATTTT. It is translated as CASSLRYFQPQHF.

The chain uses TRBV19 and TRBJ1-5, with a possible D match to TRBD1 (6 bases). The length of the CDR3 is 14 residues. V was pared by 1 base and J by 7 bases, with 11 bases between. Germline CDR1 reads LNHDA; CDR2 reads SQIVND (reference sequence). CDR3 in DNA: TGTGCCAGTAGTATAGCAGGGGTGGAACAGCCCCAGCATTTT. Its translation is CASSIAGVEQPQHF.

V is TRBV3-1 (or the pseudogene TRBV3-2) and J is TRBJ1-4; no definite D call. CDR3 length: 15 amino acids. Between the trimmed V and J ends, which lost 1 base and 10 bases, there was a span of 16 bases. The V gene's germline CDR1 is LGHDT and CDR2 YNNKEL (reference sequence). CDR3 residues: CASSQVRQLGGKLFF. CDR3 coding DNA: TGTGCCAGCAGCCAAGTCCGTCAACTGGGAGGAAAACTGTTTTTT.

This clone occurred many times. The chain employs TRBV7-9 and TRBJ2-2; 8 nucleotides match TRBD1. CDR1 is SEHNR, CDR2 FQNEAQ, per germline (reference sequence). Trimming took 7 bases from V and 1 from J; bases not matched to a gene: 11. The CDR3 length is 17 residues. CDR3 in amino acids: CASTPSLTGVNTGELFF. CDR3 coding DNA: TGTGCCAGCACCCCCTCCTTGACAGGGGTGAACACCGGGGAGCTGTTTTTT. The entire variable domain, with the rest obtained from reference TRBV7-9 and TRBJ2-2, is as follows: DTGVSQNPRHKITKRGQNVTFRCDPISEHNRLYWYRQTLGQGPEFLTYFQNEAQLEKSRLLSDRFSAERPKGSFSTLEIQRTEQGDSAMYLCASTPSLTGVNTGELFFGEGSRLTVL.